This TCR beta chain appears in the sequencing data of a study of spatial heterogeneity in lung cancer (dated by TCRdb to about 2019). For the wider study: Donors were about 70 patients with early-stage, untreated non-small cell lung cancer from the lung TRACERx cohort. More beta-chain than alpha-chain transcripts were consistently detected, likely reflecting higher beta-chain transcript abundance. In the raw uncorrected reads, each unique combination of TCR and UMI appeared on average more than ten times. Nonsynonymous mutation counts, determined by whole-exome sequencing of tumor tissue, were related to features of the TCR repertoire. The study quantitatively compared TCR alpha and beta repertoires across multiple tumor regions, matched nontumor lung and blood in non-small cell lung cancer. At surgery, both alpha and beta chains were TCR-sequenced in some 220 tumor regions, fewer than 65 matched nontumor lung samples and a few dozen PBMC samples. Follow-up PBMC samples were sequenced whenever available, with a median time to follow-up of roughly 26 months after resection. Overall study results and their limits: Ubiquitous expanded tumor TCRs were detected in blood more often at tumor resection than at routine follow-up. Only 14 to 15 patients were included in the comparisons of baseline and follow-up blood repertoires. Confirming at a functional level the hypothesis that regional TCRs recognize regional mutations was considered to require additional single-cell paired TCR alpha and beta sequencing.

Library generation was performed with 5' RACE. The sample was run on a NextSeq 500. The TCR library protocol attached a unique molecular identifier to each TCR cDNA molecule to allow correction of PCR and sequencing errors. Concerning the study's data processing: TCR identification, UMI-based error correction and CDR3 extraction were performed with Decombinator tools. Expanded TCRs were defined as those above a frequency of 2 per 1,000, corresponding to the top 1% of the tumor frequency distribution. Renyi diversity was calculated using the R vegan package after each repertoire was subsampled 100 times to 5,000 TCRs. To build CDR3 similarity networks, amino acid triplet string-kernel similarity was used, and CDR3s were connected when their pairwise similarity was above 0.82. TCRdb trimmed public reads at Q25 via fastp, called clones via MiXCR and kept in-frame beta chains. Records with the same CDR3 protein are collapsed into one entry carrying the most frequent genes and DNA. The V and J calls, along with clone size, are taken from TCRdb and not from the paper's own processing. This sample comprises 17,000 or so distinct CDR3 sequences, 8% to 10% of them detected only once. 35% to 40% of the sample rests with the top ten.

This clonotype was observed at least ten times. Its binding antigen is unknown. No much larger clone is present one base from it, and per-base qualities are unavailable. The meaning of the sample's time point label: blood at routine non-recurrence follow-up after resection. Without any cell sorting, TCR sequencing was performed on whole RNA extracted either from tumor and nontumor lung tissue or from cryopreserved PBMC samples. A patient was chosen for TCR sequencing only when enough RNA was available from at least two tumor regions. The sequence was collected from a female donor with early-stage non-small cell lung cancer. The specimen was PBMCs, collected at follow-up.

CDR3 sequence: CASSPGSTNEKLFF. The bases are TGTGCCAGCTCACCGGGTTCAACTAATGAAAAACTGTTTTTT. Here the chain combines TRBV18 and TRBJ1-4, with the D segment identity uncertain. Deletion took 3 bases off V and 0 bases off J, with a span of 5 bases between the germline ends. The CDR3 measures 14 amino acids from cysteine to phenylalanine. This entry keeps only the CDR3 DNA: 42 bases, framed from base 1. CDR1 and CDR2, looked up from the germline V gene, are KGHSH and LQKENI.